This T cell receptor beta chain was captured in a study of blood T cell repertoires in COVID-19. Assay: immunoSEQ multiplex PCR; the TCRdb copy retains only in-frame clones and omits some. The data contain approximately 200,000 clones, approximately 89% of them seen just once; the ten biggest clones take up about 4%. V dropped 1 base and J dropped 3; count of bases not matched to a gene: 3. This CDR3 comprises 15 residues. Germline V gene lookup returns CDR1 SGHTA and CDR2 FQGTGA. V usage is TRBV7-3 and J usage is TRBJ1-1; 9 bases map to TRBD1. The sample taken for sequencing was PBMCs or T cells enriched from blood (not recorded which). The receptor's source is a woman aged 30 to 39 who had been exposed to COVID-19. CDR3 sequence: CASSLRGQGYTEAFF. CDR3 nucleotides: TGTGCCAGCAGCTTAAGAGGACAGGGGTACACTGAAGCTTTCTTT.